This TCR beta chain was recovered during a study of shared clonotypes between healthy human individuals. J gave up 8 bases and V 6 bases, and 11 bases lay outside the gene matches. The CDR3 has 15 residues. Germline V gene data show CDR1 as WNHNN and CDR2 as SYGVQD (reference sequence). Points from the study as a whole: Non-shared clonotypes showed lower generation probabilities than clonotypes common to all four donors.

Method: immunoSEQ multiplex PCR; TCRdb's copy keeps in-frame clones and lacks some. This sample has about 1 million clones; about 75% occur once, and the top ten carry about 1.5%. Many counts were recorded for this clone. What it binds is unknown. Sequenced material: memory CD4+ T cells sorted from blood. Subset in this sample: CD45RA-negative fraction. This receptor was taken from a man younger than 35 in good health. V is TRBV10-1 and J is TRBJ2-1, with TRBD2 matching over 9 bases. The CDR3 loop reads CASSASGGRSDEQFF. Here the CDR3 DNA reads TGCGCCAGCAGCGCCAGCGGGGGGCGCAGCGATGAGCAGTTCTTC.